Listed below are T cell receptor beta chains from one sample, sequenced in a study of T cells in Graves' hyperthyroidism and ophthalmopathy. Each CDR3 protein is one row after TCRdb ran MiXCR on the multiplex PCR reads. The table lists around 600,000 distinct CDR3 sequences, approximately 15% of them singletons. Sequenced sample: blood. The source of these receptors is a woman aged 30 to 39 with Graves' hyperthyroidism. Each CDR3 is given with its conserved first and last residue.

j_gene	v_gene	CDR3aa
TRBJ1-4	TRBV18	CASSPPVGKARKLFF
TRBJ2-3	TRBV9	CASSAGTSGPTDAQYF
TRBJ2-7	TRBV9	CASSVGGPGGTYEQYF
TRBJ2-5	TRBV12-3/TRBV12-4	CASSSVGGTRETQYF
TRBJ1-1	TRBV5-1	CASSLFYGGNTEAFF
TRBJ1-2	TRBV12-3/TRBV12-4	CASSFGQGANYGYTF
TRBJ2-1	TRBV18	CASSPPGKLGYNEQFF
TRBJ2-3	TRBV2	CASSYGLDASTDTQYF
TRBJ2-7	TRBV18	CASSPISGLASHEQYF
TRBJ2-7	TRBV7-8	CASSLALGTPTYEQYF
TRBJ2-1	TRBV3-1	CASSQAGKRTGANEQFF
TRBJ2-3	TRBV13	CASSALRDTQYF
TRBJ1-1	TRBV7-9	CASSSPRQGGFAFF
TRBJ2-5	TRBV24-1	CATSDYGTGVLETQYF
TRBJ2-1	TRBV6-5	CASSYSASGADYGEQFF
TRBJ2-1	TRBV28	CASLGQAYNEQFF
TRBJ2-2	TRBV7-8	CASSHTKGTGELFF
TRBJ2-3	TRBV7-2	CASSPRDSGSSDTQYF
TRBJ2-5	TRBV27	CASSSLGETQYF
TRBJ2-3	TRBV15	CATSSRMALGTQYF
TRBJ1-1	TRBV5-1	CASSRQGGHTEAFF
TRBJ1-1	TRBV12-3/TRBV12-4	CASNTYGDTEAFF
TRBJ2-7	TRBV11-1	CASSSSTDIYEQYF
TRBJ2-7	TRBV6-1	CASSEAVDYEQYF
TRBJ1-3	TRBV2	CASNEGWQHHSGNTIYF
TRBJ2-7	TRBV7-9	CASRPDRSYEQYF
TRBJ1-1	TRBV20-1	CSARSEFAGFGAFF
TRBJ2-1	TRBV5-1	CASKKSSYNEQFF
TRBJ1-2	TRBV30	CAWSVPRWAKGYTF
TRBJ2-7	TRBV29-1	CSVVLDWMQYF
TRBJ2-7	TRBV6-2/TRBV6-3	CASSYSRSGPYEQYF
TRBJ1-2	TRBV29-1	CSVVGGRDYGYTF
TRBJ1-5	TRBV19	CASSWGGDQPQHF
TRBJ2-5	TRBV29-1	CSVEGLAGWETQYF
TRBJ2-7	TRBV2	CASWTGAAYEQYF
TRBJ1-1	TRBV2	CASSEVPGLNTEAFF
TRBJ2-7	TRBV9	CASSVEVMGQISYEQYF
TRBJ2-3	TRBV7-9	CASSLPRLAGGPDTQYF
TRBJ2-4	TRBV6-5	CASSYLAGDRGIKNIQYF
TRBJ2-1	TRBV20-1	CSARDVLSETAYNEQFF
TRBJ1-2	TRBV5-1	CASSLGQRGGYGYTF
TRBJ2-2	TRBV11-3	CASSFAGIDGELFF
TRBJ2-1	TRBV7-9	CASSPTSGRAEEQFF
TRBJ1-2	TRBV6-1	CASSVRQGRNYGYTF
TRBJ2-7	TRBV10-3	CAISESRTSRSYEQYF
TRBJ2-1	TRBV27	CASTGHGRGNEQFF
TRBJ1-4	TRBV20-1	CSATTGNEKLFF
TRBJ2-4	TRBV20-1	CSASDPWERQLAKNIQYF
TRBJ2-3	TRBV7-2	CASSLRASGTDTQYF
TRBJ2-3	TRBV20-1	CSARDTRRTDTQYF